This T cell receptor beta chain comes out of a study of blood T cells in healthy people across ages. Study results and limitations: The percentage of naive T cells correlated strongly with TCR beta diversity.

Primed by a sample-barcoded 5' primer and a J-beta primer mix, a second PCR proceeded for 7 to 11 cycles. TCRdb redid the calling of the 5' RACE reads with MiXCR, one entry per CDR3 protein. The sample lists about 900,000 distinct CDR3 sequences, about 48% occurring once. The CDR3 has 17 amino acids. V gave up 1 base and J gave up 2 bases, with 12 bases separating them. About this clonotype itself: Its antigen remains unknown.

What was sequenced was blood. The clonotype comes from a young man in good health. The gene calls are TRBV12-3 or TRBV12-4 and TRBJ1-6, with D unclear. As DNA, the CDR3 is TGTGCCAGCAGTTTAGGTCGCAGGTCCACCTATAATTCACCCCTCCACTTT. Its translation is CASSLGRRSTYNSPLHF.